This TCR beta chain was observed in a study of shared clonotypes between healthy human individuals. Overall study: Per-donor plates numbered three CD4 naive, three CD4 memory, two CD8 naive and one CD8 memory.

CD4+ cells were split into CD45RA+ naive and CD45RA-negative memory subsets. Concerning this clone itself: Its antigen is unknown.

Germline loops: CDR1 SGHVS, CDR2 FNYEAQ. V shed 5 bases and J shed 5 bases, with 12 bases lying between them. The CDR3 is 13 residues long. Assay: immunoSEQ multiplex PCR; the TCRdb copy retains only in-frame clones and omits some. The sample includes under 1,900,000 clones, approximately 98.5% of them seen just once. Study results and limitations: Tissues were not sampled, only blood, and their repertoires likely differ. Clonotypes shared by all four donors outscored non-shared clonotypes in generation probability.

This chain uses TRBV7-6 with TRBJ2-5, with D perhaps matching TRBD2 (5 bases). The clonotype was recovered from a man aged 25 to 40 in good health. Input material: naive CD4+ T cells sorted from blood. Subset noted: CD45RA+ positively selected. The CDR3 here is CASSTTAGETQYF. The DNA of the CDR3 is TGTGCCAGCAGCACCACTGCGGGCGAGACCCAGTACTTC. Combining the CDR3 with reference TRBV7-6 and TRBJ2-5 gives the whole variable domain GAGVSQSPRYKVTKRGQDVALRCDPISGHVSLYWYRQALGQGPEFLTYFNYEAQQDKSGLPNDRFSAERPEGSISTLTIQRTEQRDSAMYRCASSTTAGETQYFGPGTRLLVL.